Detailed here is one TCR beta chain. This sample is part of a study of blood T cell repertoires in COVID-19. Study as a whole: Sample material is recorded as cDNA or gDNA derived from T cells, B-cell-depleted T cells, or PBMCs.

The authors' processing: Nucleated cell number was recorded as an estimate derived from reference gene primer amplification. Generated by immunoSEQ multiplex PCR, the TCRdb table keeps only in-frame clones and is missing some. V, J and clone size derive from that table, while D and trimming were established from the DNA sequence. The sample yields 160,000 or so clones, under 90% seen once. Clinical histories supplied by participants themselves formed the basis of cohort assignment. Germline CDR1 is MDHEN and CDR2 is SYDVKM. This CDR3 has 15 residues. Germline trimming cut 4 bases from V and 0 bases from J; bases unmatched to any gene: 6.

Material for sequencing was PBMCs or T cells enriched from blood (not recorded which). The gene calls are TRBV28 and TRBJ2-7; 7 bases are a match to TRBD1. This receptor was taken from a woman in her forties or fifties who had recovered from COVID-19. In DNA form, the CDR3 reads TGTGCCAGCAGTTCCGCGACAGGGATCTCCTACGAGCAGTACTTC. Its translation: CASSSATGISYEQYF.